The rows below give T cell receptor beta chains drawn from one sample of a study of T cells expressing NK-cell markers. From its re-call of the 5' RACE reads, TCRdb lists each CDR3 protein once, without DNA. This sample's table has 550,000 to 600,000 distinct CDR3 sequences. The sample was blood T cells: a sorted CD56 or NKG2C T cell subset, CD4+ or CD8+ T cells, or bulk PBMC T cells (not recorded which). The receptors were sampled from a man aged 18 to 30 in good health. CDR3s include the opening cysteine and the closing phenylalanine or tryptophan. The order of the fields is V gene, J gene, CDR3 protein.

TRBV11-2	TRBJ2-1	CASSGPGTSGNYEQFF
TRBV5-6	TRBJ1-5	CASSLGGTASNQPQHF
TRBV6-2/TRBV6-3	TRBJ2-7	CASRTDTWTHQGQYF
TRBV12-3/TRBV12-4	TRBJ1-5	CASSPLGHAQPQHF
TRBV5-1	TRBJ2-5	CASRASGSPETQYF
TRBV7-2	TRBJ2-2	CASTDYRVAGELFF
TRBV21-1	TRBJ2-1	CASSDDRDHEQFF
TRBV5-1	TRBJ2-5	CASSLFGQKETQYF
TRBV12-5	TRBJ2-6	CASGLERLGANVLTF
TRBV5-5	TRBJ2-3	CASSLLGTPSTDTQYF
TRBV20-1	TRBJ2-1	CSAFEIGRTYNEQFF
TRBV10-3	TRBJ2-3	CAITRGLAGASDTQYF
TRBV12-3/TRBV12-4	TRBJ1-2	CASSLTDRGHSGYTF
TRBV12-3/TRBV12-4	TRBJ1-1	CAILWGHPANTEAFF
TRBV12-3/TRBV12-4	TRBJ2-3	CASSFPLSGRGTDTQYF
TRBV12-3/TRBV12-4	TRBJ2-3	CASGSGAGSTDTQYF
TRBV24-1	TRBJ2-2	CATSDTGGPSSGTGELFF
TRBV6-2/TRBV6-3	TRBJ2-3	CASSYVKREGLRNTQYF
TRBV14	TRBJ2-3	CASSQDLGRVTDTQYF
TRBV6-2/TRBV6-3	TRBJ1-1	CASSYFGLGQGGLMNTEAFF
TRBV28	TRBJ2-5	CASSLEQIQETQYF
TRBV28	TRBJ2-7	CASSLFRGVEQYF
TRBV4-3	TRBJ1-1	CASSQAPVTNTEAFF
TRBV11-3	TRBJ2-1	CASSLAAGALYNEQFF
TRBV6-5	TRBJ1-4	CASSYSRDNPLLLFF
TRBV24-1	TRBJ1-5	CATSDYSGGSNQPQHF
TRBV5-6	TRBJ2-1	CASSPLRPAAGGSYEQFF
TRBV10-1	TRBJ2-3	CASSDDRGTDTQYF
TRBV20-1	TRBJ2-1	CSARDGGRGNNEQFF
TRBV29-1	TRBJ2-3	CSEKGGADTQYF
TRBV25-1	TRBJ2-4	CASSAQTHQYF
TRBV11-1	TRBJ2-1	CASSSLAGEASHEQFF
TRBV29-1	TRBJ2-7	CSVVQGVFREQYF
TRBV7-9	TRBJ2-1	CASSPRGVEQRNEQFF
TRBV20-1	TRBJ2-1	CSAIPLGPEQFF
TRBV20-1	TRBJ2-1	CSARGNPGTSGRINEQFF
TRBV29-1	TRBJ1-4	CSVGTRASEKLFF
TRBV4-1	TRBJ1-2	CASSGLGWGNGYTF
TRBV12-3/TRBV12-4	TRBJ2-1	CASSFGASGAGSGRDNEQFF
TRBV25-1	TRBJ2-2	CASSRDLGTGELFF
TRBV10-3	TRBJ2-2	CAISGLGGELFF
TRBV15	TRBJ2-2	CATSERVDTGELFF
TRBV29-1	TRBJ2-1	CSVQWAEAGSREQFF
TRBV12-3/TRBV12-4	TRBJ2-3	CASSLDLRSTDTQYF